This entry describes one T cell receptor beta chain. Its matching antigen is unknown. The sample originates from a study of OX40 agonist ivuxolimab in advanced cancers. For the study at large: A history of anti-PD-1, anti-PD-L1 or anti-CTLA-4 therapy was acceptable, and 40% had some. Two cutaneous melanoma patients and one hepatocellular carcinoma patient, three in all, had partial responses. General observations from the study: Normalized expansion of T-cell clones was also low for some nonresponders. In CD8+ T cells, expanded clones were on average more numerous than in CD4+.

Germline CDR1 MNHEY, CDR2 SMNVEV (reference sequence). This CDR3 spans 15 amino acids. V gave up 4 bases and J gave up 5 bases; unmatched junction bases: 5. Some clones are missing from TCRdb's copy, which holds only in-frame ones; the method was immunoSEQ multiplex PCR. The data hold tens of thousands of clones, with roughly 87% observed a single time. The TCR comes from an adult with an advanced solid tumor such as melanoma, head and neck, liver or kidney cancer. The sequencing here drew on CD4+ or CD8+ T cells sorted from blood, taken in a trial of the OX40 agonist ivuxolimab. The chain joins TRBV27 to TRBJ2-5, with 12 bases identical to TRBD2. CDR3 region: CASSSLAGGRETQYF. The CDR3 region has the DNA TGTGCCAGCAGTTCGCTAGCGGGGGGGCGGGAGACCCAGTACTTC.